These T cell receptor beta chains were read from a single sample in a study of molecular identifiers for immune sequencing clone quantification. TCRdb called the PCR reads again in MiXCR, with one record for every CDR3 protein. The top ten hold about 0.7% of the sample, which has over 300,000 distinct CDR3 sequences, roughly 23% seen once. Sequenced: naive CD8+ T cells from blood, with Jurkat cell RNA spiked in. The receptors stem from a human donor in good health. Some libraries in this study had Jurkat cell RNA spiked in. The CDR3 runs from the conserved cysteine through the conserved F or W. The D gene is left open where the match is weak. Only some rows state a clone size, as once, few, many or a class for expanded clones.

V: TRBV19
J: TRBJ2-7
D: NA
size: NA
CDR3: CASSRTPGVSYEQYF
DNA: TGTGCCAGTAGCAGGACCCCCGGAGTATCCTACGAGCAGTACTTC

V: TRBV4-3
J: TRBJ2-7
D: TRBD1
size: NA
CDR3: CASSQDRGQNSYEQYF
DNA: TGCGCCAGCAGCCAAGATCGGGGACAGAACTCCTACGAGCAGTACTTC

V: TRBV28
J: TRBJ2-3
D: TRBD2
size: NA
CDR3: CASGTSGNPGGDTQYF
DNA: TGTGCCAGCGGGACTAGCGGAAACCCAGGGGGGGATACGCAGTATTTT

V: TRBV9
J: TRBJ2-2
D: NA
size: many
CDR3: CASSVLLGADTGELFF
DNA: TGTGCCAGCAGCGTATTATTGGGGGCGGACACCGGGGAGCTGTTTTTT

V: TRBV7-9
J: TRBJ1-1
D: NA
size: NA
CDR3: CASSLFQNTEAFF
DNA: TGTGCCAGCAGCTTATTCCAGAACACTGAAGCTTTCTTT

V: TRBV30
J: TRBJ2-2
D: NA
size: many
CDR3: CALRAGELFF
DNA: TGTGCCCTCCGAGCCGGGGAGCTGTTTTTT

V: TRBV27
J: TRBJ2-5
D: TRBD2
size: NA
CDR3: CASSTKLGLAGFQETQYF
DNA: TGTGCCAGCAGTACGAAACTCGGACTAGCGGGCTTTCAAGAGACCCAGTACTTC

V: TRBV9
J: TRBJ1-3
D: NA
size: many
CDR3: CASSESGPGNTIYF
DNA: TGTGCCAGCAGCGAAAGTGGGCCCGGAAACACCATATATTTT

V: TRBV4-1
J: TRBJ2-5
D: TRBD1
size: few
CDR3: CASSRDRGRETQYF
DNA: TGCGCCAGCAGCCGCGACAGGGGGCGGGAGACCCAGTACTTC

V: TRBV12-3/TRBV12-4
J: TRBJ2-1
D: NA
size: NA
CDR3: CASSSRLGAYNEQFF
DNA: TGTGCCAGCAGTTCACGATTGGGAGCCTACAATGAGCAGTTCTTC

V: TRBV27
J: TRBJ1-1
D: NA
size: NA
CDR3: CASSSRTVNTEAFF
DNA: TGTGCCAGCAGTTCGAGGACAGTGAACACTGAAGCTTTCTTT

V: TRBV20-1
J: TRBJ2-7
D: NA
size: many
CDR3: CSARVGGSYEQYF
DNA: TGCAGTGCTAGAGTGGGGGGTAGCTACGAGCAGTACTTC

V: TRBV7-6
J: TRBJ2-2
D: NA
size: many
CDR3: CASSSYSTLTGELFF
DNA: TGTGCCAGCAGCTCATACTCTACCTTGACCGGGGAGCTGTTTTTT

V: TRBV7-9
J: TRBJ1-5
D: NA
size: many
CDR3: CASSPGLGTRNNQPQHF
DNA: TGTGCCAGCAGCCCTGGTTTAGGGACTCGGAACAATCAGCCCCAGCATTTT

V: TRBV6-5
J: TRBJ2-4
D: NA
size: few
CDR3: CASSPQSGHLAKNIQYF
DNA: TGTGCCAGCAGTCCACAATCCGGACATTTAGCCAAAAACATTCAGTACTTC

V: TRBV7-2
J: TRBJ2-1
D: TRBD2
size: NA
CDR3: CASSLWGGTYNEPFF
DNA: TGTGCCAGCAGCTTATGGGGGGGGACCTACAATGAGCCGTTCTTC

V: TRBV7-8
J: TRBJ2-5
D: NA
size: many
CDR3: CASSLLAIVETQYF
DNA: TGTGCCAGCAGCTTACTGGCAATCGTTGAGACCCAGTACTTC

V: TRBV7-3
J: TRBJ2-3
D: TRBD2
size: many
CDR3: CASSNSGSATDTQYF
DNA: TGTGCCAGCAGCAATAGCGGGTCAGCCACAGATACGCAGTATTTT

V: TRBV11-2
J: TRBJ1-3
D: NA
size: NA
CDR3: CASSSHDPGVEDTIYF
DNA: TGTGCCAGCAGCTCACATGATCCAGGGGTGGAAGACACCATATATTTT

V: TRBV14
J: TRBJ2-2
D: NA
size: few
CDR3: CASSHSRGRNTGELFF
DNA: TGTGCCAGCAGCCACTCAAGGGGCCGGAACACCGGGGAGCTGTTTTTT

V: TRBV7-9
J: TRBJ2-7
D: NA
size: few
CDR3: CASSLGLLAYEQYF
DNA: TGTGCCAGCAGCTTAGGACTGCTAGCCTACGAGCAGTACTTC

V: TRBV27
J: TRBJ1-4
D: TRBD1
size: NA
CDR3: CASSPQTGGGEKLFF
DNA: TGTGCCAGCAGTCCCCAGACAGGGGGCGGTGAAAAACTGTTTTTT

V: TRBV14
J: TRBJ1-5
D: TRBD1
size: many
CDR3: CASSQDREDQPQHF
DNA: TGTGCCAGCAGCCAGGACAGGGAAGATCAGCCCCAGCATTTT

V: TRBV6-5
J: TRBJ1-4
D: TRBD1
size: many
CDR3: CASSEEPGQDNEKLFF
DNA: TGTGCCAGCAGTGAAGAACCGGGACAGGACAATGAAAAACTGTTTTTT

V: TRBV12-3/TRBV12-4
J: TRBJ2-3
D: TRBD2
size: many
CDR3: CASSPWTSGRTDTQYF
DNA: TGTGCCAGCAGTCCCTGGACTAGCGGGCGCACAGATACGCAGTATTTT

V: TRBV3-2
J: TRBJ2-3
D: NA
size: few
CDR3: CASSQDRSERLGTQYF
DNA: TGTGCCAGCAGCCAAGATCGTTCAGAGCGTTTGGGTACGCAGTATTTT

V: TRBV11-2
J: TRBJ2-7
D: NA
size: few
CDR3: CASRPGVSYEQYF
DNA: TGTGCCAGCAGGCCCGGGGTTTCCTACGAGCAGTACTTC

V: TRBV24-1
J: TRBJ1-1
D: NA
size: many
CDR3: CATSSANTEAFF
DNA: TGTGCCACCAGTTCTGCGAACACTGAAGCTTTCTTT

V: TRBV6-2/TRBV6-3
J: TRBJ2-7
D: NA
size: many
CDR3: CASSYVGQAEQYF
DNA: TGTGCCAGCAGTTACGTCGGGCAGGCCGAGCAGTACTTC

V: TRBV29-1
J: TRBJ2-7
D: NA
size: many
CDR3: CSVHTGAYEQYF
DNA: TGCAGCGTCCATACCGGGGCCTACGAGCAGTACTTC

V: TRBV19
J: TRBJ2-5
D: NA
size: NA
CDR3: CASSIKGLETQYF
DNA: TGTGCCAGTAGTATAAAGGGGTTGGAGACCCAGTACTTC

V: TRBV5-3
J: TRBJ2-5
D: NA
size: NA
CDR3: CASSLAVLGGWETQYF
DNA: TGTGCCAGCAGCTTGGCCGTTTTGGGGGGTTGGGAGACCCAGTACTTC

V: TRBV10-3
J: TRBJ1-1
D: TRBD1
size: many
CDR3: CAIRAGTGYAEAFF
DNA: TGTGCCATCAGAGCCGGGACAGGGTACGCTGAAGCTTTCTTT

V: TRBV12-3/TRBV12-4
J: TRBJ2-5
D: NA
size: few
CDR3: CASSFGGYQETQYF
DNA: TGTGCCAGCAGTTTTGGGGGATACCAAGAGACCCAGTACTTC

V: TRBV7-9
J: TRBJ1-1
D: TRBD1
size: many
CDR3: CASSSMRGGNLPVNTEAFF
DNA: TGTGCCAGCAGCTCAATGAGAGGGGGCAATTTACCGGTGAACACTGAAGCTTTCTTT

V: TRBV27
J: TRBJ1-1
D: TRBD1
size: NA
CDR3: CATRSTGGSAFF
DNA: TGTGCCACCCGCTCGACAGGGGGATCAGCTTTCTTT

V: TRBV18
J: TRBJ2-7
D: TRBD1
size: many
CDR3: CASSPPGQGSEQYF
DNA: TGTGCCAGCTCACCACCGGGACAGGGGAGCGAGCAGTACTTC

V: TRBV11-2
J: TRBJ2-1
D: TRBD1
size: NA
CDR3: CARSLDGTGYNEQFF
DNA: TGTGCCCGCAGCTTAGACGGGACAGGGTACAATGAGCAGTTCTTC

V: TRBV13
J: TRBJ1-1
D: NA
size: NA
CDR3: CASSEINKRGTEAFF
DNA: TGTGCCAGCAGCGAAATAAATAAACGGGGGACTGAAGCTTTCTTT

V: TRBV3-1
J: TRBJ1-1
D: NA
size: many
CDR3: CASTTEGSTEAFF
DNA: TGTGCCAGCACCACAGAGGGCAGCACTGAAGCTTTCTTT

V: TRBV7-8
J: TRBJ1-1
D: NA
size: NA
CDR3: CASSLAYQGGDGVNTEAFF
DNA: TGTGCCAGCAGCTTAGCGTATCAGGGCGGGGATGGCGTGAACACTGAAGCTTTCTTT

V: TRBV6-2/TRBV6-3
J: TRBJ1-5
D: NA
size: many
CDR3: CASSLQWGNQPQHF
DNA: TGTGCCAGCAGCCTCCAATGGGGCAATCAGCCCCAGCATTTT

V: TRBV7-2
J: TRBJ2-7
D: TRBD1
size: NA
CDR3: CASSFWTGPAYEQYF
DNA: TGTGCCAGCAGCTTTTGGACAGGCCCTGCCTACGAGCAGTACTTC

V: TRBV10-3
J: TRBJ1-2
D: NA
size: few
CDR3: CAIGSGMGYGYTF
DNA: TGTGCCATCGGATCAGGGATGGGCTATGGCTACACCTTC

V: TRBV30
J: TRBJ1-1
D: NA
size: NA
CDR3: CAWSAEDQGAFF
DNA: TGTGCCTGGAGTGCGGAGGACCAGGGGGCTTTCTTT

V: TRBV6-5
J: TRBJ1-5
D: NA
size: NA
CDR3: CASSYSPPGANQPQHF
DNA: TGTGCCAGCAGTTACTCTCCTCCGGGGGCAAATCAGCCCCAGCATTTT

V: TRBV28
J: TRBJ2-5
D: NA
size: NA
CDR3: CASSEVTGQETPYF
DNA: TGTGCCAGCAGTGAGGTGACAGGCCAAGAGACCCCGTACTTC